A single sample is the source of the 18 T cell receptor beta chains below, sequenced in a study of blood T cell repertoires in COVID-19 (dated by TCRdb to 2018 to 2020). Library preparation was by the immunoSEQ multiplex PCR assay. The immuneACCESS repertoire file appears here via TCRdb, limited to in-frame rearrangements. These files lack a portion of the clones; in checked studies, under half of the deficit traces to unresolved V genes, and the cause of the others is not known. For this sample there are 200,000 to 250,000 clones; more than 70% appear just once. The ten largest make up 3% to 4% of the sample. Input material: peripheral blood. These receptors were taken from a woman of 80 years or more with acute or convalescent COVID-19.

This clone has just a few counts. The chain uses TRBV5-1 and TRBJ1-2; D is perhaps TRBD1 (5 bases). Trimming shortened V by 9 bases and J by 0 bases, and 15 bases separated the two germline ends. In germline, CDR1 is SGHRS, CDR2 YFSETQ. This CDR3 contains 14 residues. The DNA of the CDR3 is TGCGCCACACGACTGGGGACTGCTAACTATGGCTACACCTTC. Translated, it gives CATRLGTANYGYTF.

V usage is TRBV6-2 or TRBV6-3 and J usage is TRBJ2-2; 10 positions agree with TRBD2. The CDR3 runs to 16 residues. Trimming removed 4 bases from V and 4 bases from J; junction bases left unmatched: 6. CDR1 is MNHEY and CDR2 is SVGEGT in the germline V gene. CDR3 region: CASSSGLAEITGELFF. CDR3 DNA: TGTGCCAGCAGTTCCGGACTAGCGGAAATCACCGGGGAGCTGTTTTTT.

The chain recombines TRBV15 with TRBJ1-5, with 7 positions matching TRBD1. The V segment lost 3 bases and the J segment 4 bases; nucleotides outside the gene matches: 3. Germline V gene lookup returns CDR1 LNHNV and CDR2 YYDKDF (reference sequence). The CDR3 is 14 amino acids. The CDR3 here is CATSRGQINQPQHF. The CDR3 DNA reads TGTGCCACCAGCAGGGGACAGATTAATCAGCCCCAGCATTTT.

V is TRBV27 and J is TRBJ1-6; D is unclear. The CDR3 extends over 16 amino acids. V lost 5 bases and J 2 bases, leaving 13 bases between the germline ends. Germline values: CDR1 MNHEY, CDR2 SMNVEV (reference sequence). Here the CDR3 DNA reads TGTGCCAGCAGTCCTGACACAACCCCCTATAATTCACCCCTCCACTTT. Residues: CASSPDTTPYNSPLHF.

This clone showed up just a few times. V gene TRBV9 combines with J gene TRBJ1-2; 7 bases align to TRBD1. CDR1 is SGDLS and CDR2 is YYNGEE in the germline V gene. Unmatched junction bases numbered 13, after V lost 5 bases and J lost 6 bases. CDR3 length: 15 residues. In DNA form, the CDR3 reads TGTGCCAGCAGTCAATTACAGGGGCCTCTCCATGGCTACACCTTC. Translation gives CASSQLQGPLHGYTF.

The CDR3 DNA reads TGCGCCAGCAGCTTGGCCTCTAGCGGGGCCTCCATTTCCTACGAGCAGTACTTC. It yields the protein CASSLASSGASISYEQYF. J is TRBJ2-7 and V is TRBV5-1; TRBD2 matches 9 bases. This CDR3 comprises 18 residues. The V segment lost 0 bases and the J segment 1 base; nucleotides outside the gene matches: 11. CDR1 is SGHRS, CDR2 YFSETQ, per germline. Together with reference TRBV5-1 and TRBJ2-7, the CDR3 gives the full variable domain: KAGVTQTPRYLIKTRGQQVTLSCSPISGHRSVSWYQQTPGQGLQFLFEYFSETQRNKGNFPGRFSGRQFSNSRSEMNVSTLELGDSALYLCASSLASSGASISYEQYFGPGTRLTVT.

This chain links TRBV5-6 with TRBJ1-2; D perhaps matches TRBD1 (5 bases). Germline CDR1 reads SGHDT; CDR2 reads YYEEEE. V lost 4 bases and J lost 4, with 14 bases in between. There are 14 residues in the CDR3. This chain's CDR3 is CASSRGTLSYGYTF. DNA of the CDR3: TGTGCCAGCAGCCGAGGGACTTTGAGCTATGGCTACACCTTC. Looking up the rest from reference TRBV5-6 and TRBJ1-2 gives the full variable domain: DAGVTQSPTHLIKTRGQQVTLRCSPKSGHDTVSWYQQALGQGPQFIFQYYEEEERQRGNFPDRFSGHQFPNYSSELNVNALLLGDSALYLCASSRGTLSYGYTFGSGTRLTVV.

The rearrangement uses TRBV29-1 and TRBJ1-1; 10 bases align to TRBD1. Trimming took 3 bases from V and 6 from J; bases not matched to a gene: 10. The germline V gene has CDR1 SQVTM and CDR2 ANQGSEA. The CDR3 covers 15 residues. The CDR3 DNA is TGCAGCGTTGACCCGACAGGGGGCCTAGAGGCTGAAGCTTTCTTT. Residues: CSVDPTGGLEAEAFF.

The chain is built from TRBV18 and TRBJ2-3, with D possibly matching TRBD2 (5 bases). CDR1 is KGHSH and CDR2 is LQKENI in the germline V gene. The CDR3 loop spans 16 amino acids. V was pared by 4 bases and J by 4 bases, with 18 bases between. Here the CDR3 reads CASSRVTGVNSDTQYF. As DNA, the CDR3 is TGTGCCAGCTCACGAGTCACCGGGGTAAACTCAGATACGCAGTATTTT. Drawing the rest from reference TRBV18 and TRBJ2-3, the complete variable domain is NAGVMQNPRHLVRRRGQEARLRCSPMKGHSHVYWYRQLPEEGLKFMVYLQKENIIDESGMPKERFSAEFPKEGPSILRIQQVVRGDSAAYFCASSRVTGVNSDTQYFGPGTRLTVL.

The rearrangement uses TRBV19 and TRBJ1-5, with TRBD1 matching over 10 bases. Trimming at V came to 4 bases and at J to 9 bases, leaving 3 bases not matched to a gene. The CDR3 extends over 13 amino acids. Germline-derived CDR1 and CDR2 are LNHDA and SQIVND (reference sequence). The CDR3 is CASSTDRGRPQHF. CDR3 nucleotides: TGTGCCAGTAGTACGGACAGGGGGAGGCCCCAGCATTTT. Using reference TRBV19 and TRBJ1-5 for the parts outside the CDR3, the full variable domain is DGGITQSPKYLFRKEGQNVTLSCEQNLNHDAMYWYRQDPGQGLRLIYYSQIVNDFQKGDIAEGYSVSREKKESFPLTVTSAQKNPTAFYLCASSTDRGRPQHFGDGTRLSIL.

The rearrangement joins TRBV12-5 to TRBJ2-2; weak D call: TRBD2 (5 bases). The germline gives CDR1 LGHNT, CDR2 FRNRAP. Trimming removed 0 bases at V and 4 bases at J, with 12 bases between. The CDR3 extends over 16 amino acids. CDR3 nucleotides: TGTGCTAGTGGTTTGGTACTTTCGGGGATCACCGGGGAGCTGTTTTTT. It encodes CASGLVLSGITGELFF.

The rearrangement links TRBV28 to TRBJ1-2; no definite D call. CDR1 is MDHEN, CDR2 SYDVKM, per germline. The CDR3 is 12 residues long. V shed 6 bases and J shed 4 bases, with 9 bases lying between them. CDR3 sequence reads: CASRQTFYGYTF. The DNA of the CDR3 is TGTGCCAGCAGACAGACCTTCTATGGCTACACCTTC.

The rearrangement joins TRBV5-5 to TRBJ1-1; D gene uncertain. Trimming pared 2 bases from V and 3 bases from J, leaving 14 bases between. Germline V CDR1 and CDR2: SGHKS, YYEKEE (reference sequence). The length of the CDR3 is 15 residues. CDR3 bases: TGTGCCAGCAGCTTTCACGGGAGTACGGACACTGAAGCTTTCTTT. It specifies CASSFHGSTDTEAFF.

The chain links TRBV5-1 to TRBJ2-7, with D perhaps matching TRBD2 (5 bases). The CDR3 covers 13 residues. Between the trimmed V and J ends, which lost 1 base and 1 base, there was a span of 6 bases. Germline V gives CDR1 SGHRS, CDR2 YFSETQ. The CDR3 DNA is TGCGCCAGCAGCTTGACGGGATCCTACGAGCAGTACTTC. Its translation: CASSLTGSYEQYF.

The chain employs TRBV7-8 and TRBJ2-7; 7 positions match TRBD1. The germline CDR1 and CDR2 sequences are SGHVS and FQNEAQ. V lost 5 bases and J lost 2; bases outside the gene matches: 9. The CDR3 has 15 amino acids. DNA for the CDR3: TGTGCCAGCAGCCAAGTGACAGGGATTACCTACGAGCAGTACTTC. Translating it yields CASSQVTGITYEQYF.

The rearrangement links TRBV4-3 to TRBJ2-1; D might be TRBD2 (6 bases). The CDR3 covers 16 residues. V was trimmed by 1 base and J by 4 bases, leaving 14 bases between them. The germline V gene encodes CDR1 LGHNA and CDR2 YSLEER. The CDR3 DNA follows: TGCGCCAGCAGCCAAGCCGGAGGGCTAGAATACAATGAGCAGTTCTTC. It encodes CASSQAGGLEYNEQFF.

The chain combines TRBV27 with TRBJ2-3, with 14 bases that match TRBD2. Germline V gives CDR1 MNHEY, CDR2 SMNVEV (reference sequence). Unmatched junction bases numbered 10, after V lost 5 bases and J lost 6 bases. There are 17 residues in the CDR3. The CDR3 sequence is CASSPRTSGGPRDTQYF. DNA for the CDR3: TGTGCCAGCAGTCCGAGGACTAGCGGGGGGCCCAGGGATACGCAGTATTTT.

The chain uses TRBV12-3 or TRBV12-4 and TRBJ1-1; no firm D call. CDR3 size: 11 residues. Trimming shortened V by 6 bases and J by 7 bases, and 9 bases separated the two germline ends. CDR3 sequence reads: CASSRQVEAFF. DNA for the CDR3: TGTGCCAGCAGCCGACAAGTTGAAGCTTTCTTT.